This TCR beta chain was found in a study of shared clonotypes between healthy human individuals. The overall study: Three plates were used per donor for CD4 naive, three for CD4 memory, two for CD8 naive and one for CD8 memory.

V lost 3 bases and J lost 0, with 8 bases in between. The CDR3 extends over 14 amino acids. Germline V CDR1 and CDR2: LNHDA, SQIVND (reference sequence). The method was immunoSEQ multiplex PCR; TCRdb's version includes in-frame clones alone and lacks a portion of them. Among under 2.5 million clones listed, around 90% were seen once. This clone was recorded only once. The clonotype comes from a man younger than 35 in good health. Some clones in this sample may be carry-over from other donors' samples. Material for sequencing was naive CD4+ T cells from PBMCs. Subset here: CD45RA+ positively selected. V usage is TRBV19 and J usage is TRBJ1-2, with D hard to call. DNA for the CDR3: TGTGCCAGTAGTATGTCGGCAGCTAACTATGGCTACACCTTC. It codes for CASSMSAANYGYTF.